This TCR beta chain originates from a study of blood T cell repertoires in COVID-19. Here immunoSEQ multiplex PCR was the method, and the copy in TCRdb shows in-frame clones only, minus some. The table lists 270,000 or so clones, 86% of them singletons. Sequenced material: peripheral blood. This receptor was obtained from a woman between 25 and 40 years old with COVID-19, enrolled during active disease.

The CDR3 here is CARQILPGGYTF. CDR3 DNA sequence: TGTGCCAGACAGATCCTGCCGGGAGGCTACACCTTC. The chain combines TRBV2 with TRBJ1-2, with D uncertain. CDR3 length: 12 residues. V gave up 9 bases and J gave up 8 bases, with 16 bases separating them. The germline V gene encodes CDR1 SNHLY and CDR2 FYNNEI.